These 7 T cell receptor beta chains were all obtained from the same sample, sequenced in a study of T cell responses to AZD1222 COVID-19 vaccine. The assay was immunoSEQ multiplex PCR, and TCRdb's table has in-frame clones only and misses some. The sample has roughly 190,000 clones; approximately 90% are singletons. Source: peripheral blood, taken 28 days after the second AZD1222 dose. These receptors were obtained from an adult who received the AZD1222 COVID-19 vaccine.

V usage is TRBV10-1 and J usage is TRBJ2-2; perhaps TRBD1 as D (5 bases). V lost 0 bases to trimming and J lost 3 bases, with 14 bases between them. Germline CDR1 reads WNHNN; CDR2 reads SYGVQD (reference sequence). There are 17 residues in the CDR3. CDR3 amino acids: CASSESKSRADTGELFF. CDR3 in DNA: TGCGCCAGCAGTGAGTCGAAGTCCAGGGCGGACACCGGGGAGCTGTTTTTT.

In this sample, this clone turned up once. The gene calls are TRBV7-9 and TRBJ1-1; D gene uncertain. CDR3 size: 16 residues. Looked up from germline, CDR1 is SEHNR and CDR2 is FQNEAQ (reference sequence). V was pared by 6 bases and J by 0 bases, with 17 bases between. In nucleotides, the CDR3 is TGTGCCAGCAGTCGTAGACACGTTAACATGAACACTGAAGCTTTCTTT. This gives the protein CASSRRHVNMNTEAFF.

This sequence joins TRBV7-3 and TRBJ2-5; TRBD2 matches at 9 bases. From germline, CDR1 is SGHTA and CDR2 FQGTGA. The J segment lost 2 bases and the V segment lost 3 bases, leaving 4 bases of the junction unmatched. CDR3 size: 15 residues. CDR3 sequence: CASSFGLAWQETQYF. The CDR3 DNA follows: TGTGCCAGCAGCTTCGGACTAGCGTGGCAAGAGACCCAGTACTTC.

The genes are TRBV6-5 and TRBJ1-5, with 11 bases identical to TRBD1. The V gene's germline CDR1 is MNHEY and CDR2 SVGAGI. Germline trimming cut 4 bases from V and 5 bases from J; bases unmatched to any gene: 7. The CDR3 has 16 amino acids. The CDR3 DNA is TGTGCCAGCAGTTCAACCGGGACAGGGGGGGATCAGCCCCAGCATTTT. This codes for CASSSTGTGGDQPQHF.

This clone came up once. The chain links TRBV2 to TRBJ2-7; D tentatively reads TRBD1 or TRBD2 (6 bases each). The V gene's germline CDR1 is SNHLY and CDR2 FYNNEI. The ends were cut back, 0 bases at V and 9 bases at J, with 18 bases in the middle. The CDR3 runs 15 residues. The CDR3 DNA reads TGTGCCAGCAGTGAAGCGCGGGACATTGGTGGGAGGCAGTACTTC. Encoded protein: CASSEARDIGGRQYF.

The chain recombines TRBV9 with TRBJ2-1; TRBD2 matches 13 bases. V was pared by 3 bases and J by 6 bases, with 9 bases of the junction left unmatched. Germline CDR1 SGDLS, CDR2 YYNGEE. The CDR3 extends over 17 amino acids. Here the CDR3 DNA reads TGTGCCAGCAGCGCCGAGACTAGCGGGGGGCGGGTCAATGAGCAGTTCTTC. Translation: CASSAETSGGRVNEQFF. Looking up the rest from reference TRBV9 and TRBJ2-1 gives the full variable domain: DSGVTQTPKHLITATGQRVTLRCSPRSGDLSVYWYQQSLDQGLQFLIQYYNGEERAKGNILERFSAQQFPDLHSELNLSSLELGDSALYFCASSAETSGGRVNEQFFGPGTRLTVL.

The chain links TRBV4-1 to TRBJ2-7; TRBD1 might be the D (6 bases). Germline assignment: CDR1 MGHRA and CDR2 YSYEKL. The CDR3 has 14 residues. Deletions cut 3 bases from V and 1 base from J, with 10 bases between. The CDR3: CASSHTQGSYEQYF. The CDR3 DNA reads as TGCGCCAGCAGCCATACACAGGGTTCCTACGAGCAGTACTTC.